The clone carrying this T cell receptor beta chain has at least ten counts. TCRbeta libraries were built with three rounds of nested PCR, modified from ARM-PCR. Using its own MiXCR run on the multiplex PCR reads, TCRdb lists one record per CDR3 protein. The sample lists over 130,000 distinct CDR3 sequences; approximately 70% were seen once. RNA was extracted from bulk tissue without any cell sorting. The sample comes from a study of tumor and adjacent non-tumor tissue in lung cancer. Whole-study context: Patients were aged about 30 to 76, about ten men and about five women, stage I to III.

The CDR3 spans 13 residues. Germline assignment: CDR1 MNHEY and CDR2 SVGAGI. Deletions cut 6 bases from V and 6 bases from J, with 14 bases between. This chain links TRBV6-5 with TRBJ1-2; D perhaps matches TRBD1 (5 bases). This TCR came from a man in his sixties with small cell lung cancer. Sequencing was done on a sample of lung tumor tissue. This CDR3 is CASSYGAADGYTF. CDR3 nucleotide sequence: TGTGCCAGCAGCTACGGGGCAGCGGATGGCTACACCTTC.